A single sample gave rise to the 14 T cell receptor beta chains below, sequenced in a study of shared clonotypes between healthy human individuals (dated by TCRdb to 2019 to 2021). The library was built by means of the immunoSEQ multiplex PCR assay. Imported from immuneACCESS, the table was reduced by TCRdb to in-frame sequences with V and J called. These copies leave out some clones; in studies compared against another copy, an unresolved V gene accounts for under half, and the cause of the remainder is not known. The sample data list approximately 2,000,000 clones, and 90% to 95% of these were observed just once. The ten most abundant clones make up about 1.7% of the sample. For the CD8 naive samples, CD45RO-negative cells were positively selected for CCR7, yielding a CD45RA+CCR7+ population from which TemRA cells were excluded. The source material was naive CD8+ T cells from PBMCs. In the paper's terms, the cell subset or site label means: CD45RA+CCR7+. The origin of the receptors is a man aged 18-30 years in good health. Some clones in this sample may be carry-over from other donors' samples.

This chain links TRBV19 with TRBJ2-1, with D perhaps assigned TRBD1 or TRBD2 (5 bases each). The V end lost 8 bases, the J end lost 9 bases, and 20 bases lay between the germline ends. The CDR3 has 14 amino acids. CDR1 is LNHDA, CDR2 SQIVND, per germline (reference sequence). The CDR3 spells CASQTHTGTSEQFF. CDR3 in DNA: TGTGCCAGTCAAACACATACCGGGACGTCTGAGCAGTTCTTC.

The CDR3 protein is CASSYSVEQETQYF. Here the CDR3 DNA reads TGTGCCAGCAGTTACTCCGTCGAACAAGAGACCCAGTACTTC. The chain couples TRBV6-5 to TRBJ2-5; D gene uncertain. CDR3 length: 14 amino acids. Looked up from germline, CDR1 is MNHEY and CDR2 is SVGAGI. Trimming left V 0 bases short and J 2 bases short, with 7 bases between.

The rearrangement uses TRBV6-1 and TRBJ2-2; maybe TRBD2 (6 bases). The germline CDR1 and CDR2 sequences are MNHNS and SASEGT. Trimming cost V 6 bases and J 4 bases, with 12 bases left between them. This CDR3 has 14 residues. CDR3 residues: CASRARDFTGELFF. As DNA, the CDR3 is TGTGCCAGCAGGGCCCGGGACTTCACCGGGGAGCTGTTTTTT.

The rearrangement uses TRBV19 and TRBJ2-7; D remains unclear. Deletions cut 3 bases from V and 7 bases from J, with 13 bases between. CDR3 length: 13 amino acids. The V gene's germline CDR1 is LNHDA and CDR2 SQIVND (reference sequence). The CDR3 is CASSINYDWEQYF. In DNA, the CDR3 is TGTGCCAGTAGTATTAACTACGATTGGGAGCAGTACTTC.

V is TRBV7-9 and J is TRBJ2-7; D is uncertain. With 6 bases removed from V and 3 bases from J, the gap between germline ends came to 21 bases. Germline values: CDR1 SEHNR, CDR2 FQNEAQ (reference sequence). The CDR3 loop spans 16 amino acids. This chain's CDR3 is CASSSGLGLENYEQYF. In DNA, the CDR3 is TGTGCCAGCAGTTCAGGATTGGGGTTAGAAAACTACGAGCAGTACTTC.

The chain combines TRBV28 with TRBJ2-3, with no clear D. This CDR3 region has 15 residues. CDR1 MDHEN and CDR2 SYDVKM come from the germline V gene. With 5 bases removed from V and 1 base from J, the gap between germline ends came to 13 bases. DNA for the CDR3: TGTGCCAGCAGTCTCGGCGCAGGAGGCACAGATACGCAGTATTTT. The encoded protein is CASSLGAGGTDTQYF.

The CDR3 spells CASSTGTGTDTQYF. CDR3 DNA: TGTGCCAGTAGTACTGGGACAGGGACAGATACGCAGTATTTT. The chain links TRBV19 to TRBJ2-3, with 9 bases matching TRBD1. The CDR3 runs to 14 residues. The V gene's germline CDR1 is LNHDA and CDR2 SQIVND (reference sequence). The J segment lost 3 bases and the V segment lost 4 bases, leaving 2 bases of the junction unmatched.

The chain employs TRBV5-1 and TRBJ2-1; 11 bases match TRBD2. This CDR3 has 16 residues. The trim removed 0 bases at V and 5 bases at J, leaving 4 bases unmatched. The germline CDR1 and CDR2 sequences are SGHRS and YFSETQ. CDR3 protein: CASSLAETSGNNEQFF. CDR3 in DNA: TGCGCCAGCAGCTTGGCCGAGACTAGCGGGAACAATGAGCAGTTCTTC.

This clone was picked up a small number of times. The chain recombines TRBV5-4 with TRBJ2-1; D perhaps matches TRBD1 (5 bases). CDR3 length: 13 amino acids. Germline lookup yields CDR1 SGHNT and CDR2 YYREEE (reference sequence). V shed 4 bases and J shed 2 bases, with 7 bases lying between them. This chain's CDR3 is CASSPDTYNEQFF. The DNA for the CDR3 is TGTGCCAGCAGCCCGGACACCTACAATGAGCAGTTCTTC.

The chain joins TRBV7-9 to TRBJ2-1; 9 bases map to TRBD2. This CDR3 comprises 14 residues. The germline gives CDR1 SEHNR, CDR2 FQNEAQ (reference sequence). The junction had 3 bases not matched to a gene; V was cut back by 5 bases and J by 4 bases. The CDR3 is CASSPSGIYNEQFF. The CDR3 DNA is TGTGCCAGCAGCCCTAGCGGGATTTACAATGAGCAGTTCTTC. Full variable domain (remainder filled in from reference TRBV7-9 and TRBJ2-1): DTGVSQNPRHKITKRGQNVTFRCDPISEHNRLYWYRQTLGQGPEFLTYFQNEAQLEKSRLLSDRFSAERPKGSFSTLEIQRTEQGDSAMYLCASSPSGIYNEQFFGPGTRLTVL.

The chain recombines TRBV11-2 with TRBJ2-1; TRBD2 might be the D (5 bases). V lost 8 bases and J 6 bases, leaving 23 bases between the germline ends. The germline V gene has CDR1 SGHAT and CDR2 FQNNGV. The CDR3 sequence is 16 residues long. The CDR3 nucleotides are TGTGCCAGCCGCCACCATCAGCAGCGGCTGATCAATGAGCAGTTCTTC. As protein: CASRHHQQRLINEQFF. The full variable domain, with the rest looked up from reference TRBV11-2 and TRBJ2-1, is EAGVAQSPRYKIIEKRQSVAFWCNPISGHATLYWYQQILGQGPKLLIQFQNNGVVDDSQLPKDRFSAERLKGVDSTLKIQPAKLEDSAVYLCASRHHQQRLINEQFFGPGTRLTVL.

This rearrangement joins TRBV19 to TRBJ2-2, with D maybe TRBD2 (5 bases). The V and J ends lost 3 bases and 7 bases respectively, with 12 bases between them. The V gene's germline CDR1 is LNHDA and CDR2 SQIVND (reference sequence). This CDR3 spans 14 amino acids. CDR3 sequence (DNA): TGTGCCAGTAGTATGACTATTCGGAACGGGGAGCTGTTTTTT. This translates into CASSMTIRNGELFF.

As concerns this clone: This CDR3 is also generated by other DNA sequences in the sample. V usage is TRBV6-5 and J usage is TRBJ2-7; D uncertain. V gave up 4 bases and J gave up 3 bases, with 10 bases separating them. This CDR3 spans 13 amino acids. Germline V gene data show CDR1 as MNHEY and CDR2 as SVGAGI. CDR3 DNA sequence: TGTGCCAGCAGTTTTGGTCTCCTCTACGAGCAGTACTTC. Its protein is CASSFGLLYEQYF.

The chain joins TRBV7-6 to TRBJ2-7; D is perhaps TRBD2 (6 bases). CDR3 length: 14 amino acids. V was pared by 4 bases and J by 3 bases, with 13 bases between. Germline CDR1 and CDR2: SGHVS and FNYEAQ. The CDR3 here is CASSSVAEDYEQYF. The CDR3 DNA follows: TGTGCCAGCAGCTCCGTAGCGGAAGACTACGAGCAGTACTTC.